This T cell receptor (beta chain) was captured by sequencing in a study (dated by TCRdb to about 2015). Context from the whole study: The study examined whether tumor-infiltrating Tregs in breast cancer are drawn from blood Tregs or arise in situ by conversion from other CD4+ T cell subsets. What the authors observed across the whole study: Validation in the larger cohort was restricted to a single TCR beta V-J rearrangement rather than whole repertoires. The greatest overlap of tumor-infiltrating Treg TCR alpha and beta sequences was with tumor naive CD4+ T cells, followed next by blood naive CD4+ T cells. The TCR gene usage of tumor memory CD4+ T cells clustered together with blood and lymph node memory CD4+ cells and with lymph node naive CD4+ cells.

Comment on this clonotype: The clone's antigen remains unknown. Its ends do not fully match the called genes, so a read error is possible.

Full-length TCR variable regions were amplified by 5' RACE PCR with constant-region reverse primers, followed by semi-nested PCR with Nested Universal Primer A. Using the ReliaPrep RNA Cell Miniprep System, total RNA was extracted, and the SMARTer RACE 5'/3' Kit was then used to reverse transcribe the RNA into 5'RACE-ready cDNA. Multiplex adaptors were used to barcode the full-length TCR alpha and beta libraries, which were then sequenced on an Illumina MiSeq. The paper's data handling went like this. For each of nine subset-tissue groups, sequencing data from the five patients were pooled, and the groups were compared by unsupervised clustering of TCR gene usage. The Morisita-Horn index was used to calculate repertoire similarity, with shared sequences weighted by how much each contributed to each repertoire. TCRdb reprocessing: public reads trimmed at Q25 with fastp, clones called with MiXCR, in-frame beta chains kept. A single entry per CDR3 protein holds the most common genes and DNA from its merged rows. Clone size and V and J calls follow TCRdb, not the original study. This sample is represented by 11,000 or so distinct CDR3 sequences; over 25% of them were singletons. 2.5% to 3% of the sample goes to the ten largest clones.

Reading the germline V gene gives CDR1 MNHEY and CDR2 SVGAGI. From its cysteine to its phenylalanine, the CDR3 spans 12 amino acids. Only CDR3 DNA remains: 36 bases, in frame from the first base. CD4+CD25+CD127-/low cells were isolated as Tregs. Tregs, naive and memory CD4+ T cells from tumor, blood and ipsilateral draining lymph nodes of roughly 5 breast cancer patients underwent full-length TCR alpha and beta sequencing. Tumor tissue, along with lymph nodes from ipsilateral axillary dissection, was perfused with PBS, minced, and then digested using collagenase I and hyaluronidase. Ficoll density gradient centrifugation was used to isolate mononuclear cells from either lymph nodes or under 65 ml of peripheral blood. A purity exceeding 90% was confirmed by FACS for the sorted cell populations.

Input material: Tregs sorted from a lymph node. The sequence links TRBV6-5 to TRBJ1-5, with the D gene call left open. The TCR originated in a female donor with breast cancer. In nucleotides, the sequence is TGTGCCAGCGGTTCCGCGGGAGGGCCCCAGCACTTT. Protein translation: CASGSAGGPQHF.